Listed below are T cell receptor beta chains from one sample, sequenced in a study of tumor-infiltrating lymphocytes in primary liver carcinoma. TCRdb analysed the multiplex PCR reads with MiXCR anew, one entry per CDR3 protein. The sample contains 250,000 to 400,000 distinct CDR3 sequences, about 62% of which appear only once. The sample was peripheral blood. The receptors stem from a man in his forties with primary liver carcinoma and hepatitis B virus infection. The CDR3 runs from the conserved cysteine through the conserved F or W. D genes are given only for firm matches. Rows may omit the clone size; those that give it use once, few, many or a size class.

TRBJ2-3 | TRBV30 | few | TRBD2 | CAWSVRTSVDTQYF | TGTGCTTGGAGTGTAAGGACTAGCGTAGATACGCAGTATTTT
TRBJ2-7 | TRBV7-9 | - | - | CASSLQTGDYEQYF | TGTGCCAGCAGCTTGCAGACAGGAGACTACGAGCAGTACTTC
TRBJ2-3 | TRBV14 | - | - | CASSQDGPLGTDTQYF | TGTGCCAGCAGCCAAGATGGGCCCCTTGGGACAGATACGCAGTATTTT
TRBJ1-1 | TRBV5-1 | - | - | CASSVTANPTETFF | TGCGCCAGCAGCGTTACGGCCAACCCCACTGAAACTTTCTTT
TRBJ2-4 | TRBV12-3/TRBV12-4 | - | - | CASTFTSKQNIHYF | TGTGCCAGTACATTTACTAGTAAGCAAAACATTCACTACTTC
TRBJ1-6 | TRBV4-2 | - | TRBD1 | CASSQETGGRSPLHF | TGTGCCAGCAGCCAAGAAACAGGGGGAAGATCACCCCTCCACTTT
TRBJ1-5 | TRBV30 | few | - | CAWSRVGSNQPQHF | TGTGCCTGGAGTCGGGTTGGCAGCAATCAGCCCCAGCATTTT
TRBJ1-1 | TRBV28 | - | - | CGSGHIPNTEAFF | TGTGGGTCGGGACATATCCCGAACACTGAAGCTTTCTTT
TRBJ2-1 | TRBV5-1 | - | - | CASSLGGAAYNEQFF | TGCGCCAGCAGCTTGGGGGGGGCCGCCTACAATGAGCAGTTCTTC
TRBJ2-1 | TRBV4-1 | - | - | CASNQSSGWNNEQFF | TGCGCCAGCAACCAAAGTAGCGGATGGAACAATGAGCAGTTCTTC
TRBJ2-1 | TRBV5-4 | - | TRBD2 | CASSPAAGGPVNEQFF | TGTGCCAGCAGCCCTGCCGCGGGAGGGCCAGTTAATGAGCAGTTCTTC
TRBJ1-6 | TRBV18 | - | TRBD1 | CASPPSSTGGNSPLHF | TGTGCCAGCCCACCATCTTCGACAGGGGGGAATTCACCCCTCCACTTT
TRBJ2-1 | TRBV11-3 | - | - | CASNPGDHNEQFF | TGTGCCAGCAACCCAGGGGACCACAATGAGCAGTTCTTC
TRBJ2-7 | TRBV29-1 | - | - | CSATRAGSSYEQYF | TGCAGCGCTACGAGGGCAGGGTCCTCCTACGAGCAGTACTTC
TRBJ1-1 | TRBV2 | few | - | CAGNVWGARNTEAFF | TGTGCCGGCAATGTCTGGGGGGCCAGGAACACTGAAGCTTTCTTT
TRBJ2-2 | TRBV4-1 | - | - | CASSPNLLGAGELFF | TGCGCCAGCAGCCCGAACCTACTGGGGGCCGGGGAGCTGTTTTTT
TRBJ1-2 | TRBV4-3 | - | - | CTSSPDGPRGYTF | TGCACCAGCAGCCCTGACGGGCCTCGTGGCTACACCTTC
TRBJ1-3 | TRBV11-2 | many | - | CASSLSRGPAGNTIYF | TGTGCCAGCAGTTTGAGCAGGGGACCGGCTGGAAACACCATATATTTT
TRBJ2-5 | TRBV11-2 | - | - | CAGSQSRGQETQYF | TGTGCCGGCAGCCAAAGCCGCGGTCAAGAGACCCAGTACTTC
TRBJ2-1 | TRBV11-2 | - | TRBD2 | CASSLAGRHSAQFF | TGTGCCAGCAGTTTAGCCGGGAGGCATAGTGCGCAGTTCTTC
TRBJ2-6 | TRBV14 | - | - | CASSREIPGSGANVLTF | TGTGCCAGCAGCCGCGAGATCCCAGGGTCTGGGGCCAACGTCCTGACTTTC
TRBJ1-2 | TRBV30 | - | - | CAWSVSDGEAGYTF | TGTGCCTGGAGTGTATCCGATGGGGAGGCTGGCTACACCTTC
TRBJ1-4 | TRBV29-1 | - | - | CSSTLREKLFF | TGCAGCAGTACACTCCGAGAAAAGCTGTTTTTT
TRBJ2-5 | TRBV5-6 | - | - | CASSATGTGLPRLAETQYF | TGTGCCAGCAGCGCGACCGGGACTGGACTCCCCCGATTAGCGGAGACCCAGTACTTC
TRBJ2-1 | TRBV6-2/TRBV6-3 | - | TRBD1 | CTSSLLDRGYNEQFF | TGTACCAGCAGCTTACTCGACAGGGGTTACAATGAGCAGTTCTTC
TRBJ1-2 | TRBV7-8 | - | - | CASSGARERYGYTF | TGTGCCAGCAGCGGGGCAAGAGAACGCTATGGCTACACCTTC
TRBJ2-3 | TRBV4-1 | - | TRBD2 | CASSGSGRDSDTHYF | TGCGCCAGCAGCGGTAGCGGGAGGGATTCAGATACGCACTATTTT
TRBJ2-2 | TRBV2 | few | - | CASRGRTNTGELFF | TGTGCCAGCAGGGGCAGGACGAACACCGGGGAGCTGTTTTTT
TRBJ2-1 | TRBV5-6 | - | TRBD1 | CASSLGGQGSSYNEQFF | TGTGCCAGCAGCTTGGGGGGACAGGGGAGCTCCTACAATGAGCAGTTCTTC
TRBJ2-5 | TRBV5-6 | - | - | CASSWGHLAQETQYF | TGTGCCAGCAGCTGGGGCCATTTAGCCCAAGAGACCCAGTACTTC
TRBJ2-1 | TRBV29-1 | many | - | CSVDTTGANEQFF | TGCAGCGTTGATACTACGGGAGCAAATGAGCAGTTCTTC